In its sample, the clone carrying this TCR beta chain was seen once. Trimming took 0 bases from V and 8 from J; bases not matched to a gene: 8. Germline V gene data show CDR1 as SGHRS and CDR2 as YFSETQ. The CDR3 runs 15 residues. This entry comes from a study of OX40 agonist ivuxolimab in advanced cancers. The data were produced by immunoSEQ multiplex PCR, yet TCRdb's version contains in-frame clones alone and is incomplete. Of about 83,000 clones in the sample, around four fifths are singletons; the top ten hold more than 1.5%. This receptor was obtained from an adult with an advanced solid tumor such as melanoma, head and neck, liver or kidney cancer. The chain employs TRBV5-1 and TRBJ2-3, with TRBD2 identical over 8 bases. Sequencing was performed on CD4+ or CD8+ T cells sorted from blood, taken in a trial of the OX40 agonist ivuxolimab. Here the CDR3 DNA reads TGCGCCAGCAGCTTGGTGAAACGGGGGGGTCTTACGCAGTATTTT. Its translation: CASSLVKRGGLTQYF.